The rows below give T cell receptor beta chains drawn from one sample of a study of regulatory T cells in long-lasting Graves disease. MiXCR was run by TCRdb on the multiplex PCR reads, yielding one entry per CDR3 protein. The data hold 250,000 to 300,000 distinct CDR3 sequences, with 18% observed a single time. The same data also went into a second study, on T cells in Graves' hyperthyroidism and ophthalmopathy.

The specimen comprised peripheral blood mononuclear cells (PBMCs), sampled at new diagnosis, from a patient treated with antithyroid drugs. All receptors derive from a young woman with Graves disease. The CDR3 runs from the conserved cysteine through the conserved F or W. Fields, in order: D gene, clone size, V gene, J gene, CDR3 DNA, CDR3 protein. The D gene is left open where the match is weak. Not all rows give a size; the values are once, few, many and, for expanded clones, a class.

>-|few|TRBV20-1|TRBJ1-1
TGCAGTGCTAACTATCAGGGCACTGAAGCTTTCTTT
CSANYQGTEAFF
>-|few|TRBV4-1|TRBJ1-4
TGCGCCAGCAGCCAGGAGGCGGACGCTCTTGAAAAACTGTTTTTT
CASSQEADALEKLFF
>TRBD2|many|TRBV5-6|TRBJ2-1
TGTGCCAGCAGCTTGGAACTAGCGGTCGACTACAATGAGCAGTTCTTC
CASSLELAVDYNEQFF
>TRBD1|many|TRBV5-1|TRBJ1-1
TGCGCCAGCAGCTTGGATGAGGGGGCGGACACTGAAGCTTTCTTT
CASSLDEGADTEAFF
>TRBD1|many|TRBV5-1|TRBJ1-1
TGCGCCAGCAGCTCCTTCAGTATACAGGGGGCGGGTACTGAAGCTTTCTTT
CASSSFSIQGAGTEAFF
>-|many|TRBV5-1|TRBJ2-3
TGCGCCAGCAGCACGACAGGAGTCACAGATACGCAGTATTTT
CASSTTGVTDTQYF
>-|-|TRBV3-1|TRBJ1-3
TGTGCCAGCAGGGGCGGGACACCTGGAAACACCATATATTTT
CASRGGTPGNTIYF
>-|many|TRBV27|TRBJ1-6
TGTGCCAGCAGTTTATTTTCTGATTCACCCCTCCACTTT
CASSLFSDSPLHF
>TRBD2|many|TRBV7-8|TRBJ2-7
TGTGCCAGCAGCCTCCCACGGGGGGGAAGCTCCTACGAGCAGTACTTC
CASSLPRGGSSYEQYF
>-|many|TRBV10-3|TRBJ1-5
TGTGCCATCAGTGACGGGGGAGAGGGACAGCCCCAGCATTTT
CAISDGGEGQPQHF
>TRBD2|-|TRBV20-1|TRBJ2-1
TGCAGTGCTAGAGTCGGGACTAGCGGGGTCCGTAATGAGCAGTTCTTC
CSARVGTSGVRNEQFF
>-|many|TRBV5-1|TRBJ1-1
TGTGCCAGCAGCCCCTCCCAGGGGTTCGGCGCTGAAGCTTTCTTT
CASSPSQGFGAEAFF
>-|many|TRBV7-2|TRBJ2-2
TGTGCCAGCAGACCCAGGGGCTCGAACACCGGGGAGCTGTTTTTT
CASRPRGSNTGELFF
>-|many|TRBV20-1|TRBJ1-2
TGCAGTGCTGGGGGGGCGCCCGGCTACACCTTC
CSAGGAPGYTF
>-|-|TRBV6-4|TRBJ2-3
TGTGCCAGCACCGACAGAGATACGCAGTATTTT
CASTDRDTQYF
>TRBD1|many|TRBV20-1|TRBJ1-3
TGCAGTGCTGGACAGGGGACCTCTGGAAACACCATATATTTT
CSAGQGTSGNTIYF
>TRBD2|-|TRBV13|TRBJ2-2
TGTGCCAGCAGCTTTTTAGCGGGGGGTGAGACCGGGGAGCTGTTTTTT
CASSFLAGGETGELFF
>-|many|TRBV6-5|TRBJ1-1
TGTGCCAGCAGTTCCCTCGAGGGGGGCCCCACTGAAGCTTTCTTT
CASSSLEGGPTEAFF
>-|-|TRBV12-3/TRBV12-4|TRBJ1-1
TGTGCCAGCAGTTCCCTGGGGGGGGCGCGTACTGAAGCTTTCTTT
CASSSLGGARTEAFF
>-|many|TRBV15|TRBJ2-5
TGTGCCACCAGCAGCGGGGGAGGGGGGATAAGAGAGACCCAGTACTTC
CATSSGGGGIRETQYF
>-|many|TRBV5-6|TRBJ1-2
TGTGCCAGCAGCTTGACGGTCAGTAACGGCTACACCTTC
CASSLTVSNGYTF
>TRBD2|-|TRBV25-1|TRBJ2-1
TGTGCCAGCAGTGGATCTAGCGGACTATCCTACAATGAGCAGTTCTTC
CASSGSSGLSYNEQFF
>-|many|TRBV13|TRBJ1-5
TGTGCCAGCAGGCGCTCAAGTAGCAATCAGCCCCAGCATTTT
CASRRSSSNQPQHF
>TRBD1|many|TRBV5-1|TRBJ2-7
TGCGCCAGCAGCTGGGACAGCACCTCCTACGAGCAGTACTTC
CASSWDSTSYEQYF
>-|many|TRBV7-2|TRBJ2-1
TGTGCCAGCAGCTTCGGGACTTCCGATTACAATGAGCAGTTCTTC
CASSFGTSDYNEQFF
>TRBD2|many|TRBV5-4|TRBJ2-3
TGTGCCAGCAGCTGGGATTCTAGCGGGTATAGCACAGATACGCAGTATTTT
CASSWDSSGYSTDTQYF
>-|many|TRBV7-9|TRBJ2-2
TGTGCCAGCAGCCAATGGGCCGGGGAGCTGTTTTTT
CASSQWAGELFF
>TRBD1|-|TRBV19|TRBJ1-5
TGTGCCAGTAGTGACCCGGGACAGGCCAATCAGCCCCAGCATTTT
CASSDPGQANQPQHF
>-|many|TRBV20-1|TRBJ2-3
TGCAGTGCTAGGGTAGGGACAGATACGCAGTATTTT
CSARVGTDTQYF
>-|many|TRBV12-3/TRBV12-4|TRBJ2-5
TGTGCCAGCAGCCCACCGACAGATCCAGAGACCCAGTACTTC
CASSPPTDPETQYF
>TRBD1|many|TRBV6-2/TRBV6-3|TRBJ1-5
TGTGCCAGCAGGCGGACAGGGGCCCAGCCCCAGCATTTT
CASRRTGAQPQHF
>-|many|TRBV2|TRBJ2-1
TGTGCCAGCAGTGCAAGCGGCGACCCTAGGGATGAGCAGTTCTTC
CASSASGDPRDEQFF
>-|many|TRBV20-1|TRBJ1-1
TGCAGTGCTACCGACCTGACAGACATGAACACTGAAGCTTTCTTT
CSATDLTDMNTEAFF
>TRBD2|many|TRBV20-1|TRBJ2-2
TGCAGTGCTAGAGTCGGGGGGGCGCGGTCAAACGGGGAGCTGTTTTTT
CSARVGGARSNGELFF
>-|many|TRBV7-3|TRBJ2-4
TGTGCCAGCAGCCCCCGGACAAACCTAGCCAAAAACATTCAGTACTTC
CASSPRTNLAKNIQYF
>-|many|TRBV7-2|TRBJ1-6
TGTGCCAGCAGCTTAATCGGTGGGTCCGGACCACCCCTCCACTTT
CASSLIGGSGPPLHF
>TRBD1|many|TRBV18|TRBJ2-5
TGTGCCAGCTCACCTTACAGGGGACAAGAGACCCAGTACTTC
CASSPYRGQETQYF
>TRBD2|-|TRBV2|TRBJ2-7
TGTGCCAGCAGTGAAGGTGGGGCGGGGGGGTACTACGAGCAGTACTTC
CASSEGGAGGYYEQYF
>-|-|TRBV7-2|TRBJ2-4
TGTGCCAGCAGCTTGGGGACAGCCAAAAACATTCAGTACTTC
CASSLGTAKNIQYF
>TRBD2|many|TRBV29-1|TRBJ2-5
TGCAGCGTTCCAACTACTAGCGGGGGTTTCCAAGAGACCCAGTACTTC
CSVPTTSGGFQETQYF
>TRBD2|many|TRBV3-1|TRBJ2-5
TGTGCCAGCAGCCAAGAACGCGACGCGGGGGGCCACGGAGAGACCCAGTACTTC
CASSQERDAGGHGETQYF
>-|few|TRBV10-3|TRBJ1-1
TGTGCCATCAGGGCTCCCGGGGGGAGCACTGAAGCTTTCTTT
CAIRAPGGSTEAFF
>-|many|TRBV11-2|TRBJ2-7
TGTGCCAGCAGCGGGTCGTCGAGGACCATCTCCTACGAGCAGTACTTC
CASSGSSRTISYEQYF
>TRBD1|few|TRBV10-2|TRBJ2-7
TGCGCCAGCAGAGACCCTGGGACAGGGCCCTACGAGCAGTACTTC
CASRDPGTGPYEQYF
>-|many|TRBV6-1|TRBJ2-1
TGTGCCAGCAGTGCGCGGGACACCGAATACAATGAGCAGTTCTTC
CASSARDTEYNEQFF
>-|many|TRBV6-1|TRBJ1-1
TGTGCCAGCAGGGGGGGGACTGCCGAAGCTTTCTTT
CASRGGTAEAFF
>TRBD2|many|TRBV12-3/TRBV12-4|TRBJ2-3
TGTGCCAGCAGCATTCCATCCGGGACTAATCAAGGTCCGGGCGATACGCAGTATTTT
CASSIPSGTNQGPGDTQYF
>TRBD1|-|TRBV5-4|TRBJ2-3
TGTGCCAGCACCCGAGACGGGACAGGGCGCACAGATACGCAGTATTTT
CASTRDGTGRTDTQYF
>TRBD2|many|TRBV28|TRBJ2-7
TGTGCCAGCAGAACCTTGCGGGGGGGCTACGAGCAGTACTTC
CASRTLRGGYEQYF
>-|many|TRBV27|TRBJ1-5
TGTGCCAGCAGCTCGACAGGAAATCAGCCCCAGCATTTT
CASSSTGNQPQHF
>-|many|TRBV7-6|TRBJ1-3
TGTGCCAGCAGCTTAATCGCAGGCGACTCTGGAAACACCATATATTTT
CASSLIAGDSGNTIYF
>TRBD1|few|TRBV6-2/TRBV6-3|TRBJ2-6
TGTGCCAGCGCCGGGACAGGGGGCTTTGGGGCCAACGTCCTGACTTTC
CASAGTGGFGANVLTF
>-|many|TRBV20-1|TRBJ1-4
TGCAGTGCTAGAGATGGTCGGGGACCGGACGAAAAACTGTTTTTT
CSARDGRGPDEKLFF
>-|many|TRBV12-3/TRBV12-4|TRBJ1-1
TGTGCCAGCACCTTAGGAGGGGGATGGACTGAAGCTTTCTTT
CASTLGGGWTEAFF
>-|-|TRBV20-1|TRBJ1-1
TGCAGTGCTAGAGAGGGACACGCGAACACTGAAGCTTTCTTT
CSAREGHANTEAFF